Below, 9 T cell receptor beta chains from the same sample are listed, as sequenced in a study of T cells in Graves' hyperthyroidism and ophthalmopathy. From RNA transcripts, TCR beta CDR3 regions were amplified. When the TCR CDR3 underwent first-round RT-PCR, the HTBI primer set was used. TCRdb re-called the multiplex PCR reads with MiXCR, one entry per CDR3 protein. The sample includes approximately 370,000 distinct CDR3 sequences, roughly 17% of them seen just once. The sample taken for sequencing was blood. All receptors come from a woman aged 25 to 39 with Graves' hyperthyroidism that later progressed to Graves' ophthalmopathy.

This clonotype was observed a few times. The chain couples TRBV19 to TRBJ1-1, with D possibly being TRBD1 (5 bases). Germline V gene data show CDR1 as LNHDA and CDR2 as SQIVND (reference sequence). V was shortened by 3 bases and J by 1 base, with 9 bases between the two germline ends. The CDR3 extends over 14 amino acids. The CDR3, as DNA: TGTGCCAGTAGTATGACAGTCACGAACACTGAAGCTTTCTTT. Protein: CASSMTVTNTEAFF.

The table lists this clonotype with many counts. The V and J genes are TRBV5-1 and TRBJ2-3; TRBD1 agrees at 8 bases. CDR3 length: 16 amino acids. The germline V gene encodes CDR1 SGHRS and CDR2 YFSETQ. The trim removed 4 bases at V and 6 bases at J, leaving 13 bases unmatched. The CDR3 loop is CASSEPDRVEADTQYF. As DNA, the CDR3 is TGCGCCAGCAGCGAGCCGGACAGGGTGGAGGCGGATACGCAGTATTTT.

The sample holds a few counts of this clonotype. This rearrangement joins TRBV29-1 to TRBJ2-7; 10 bases map to TRBD2. CDR3 size: 13 residues. Trimming at V came to 4 bases and at J to 2 bases, leaving 2 bases not matched to a gene. CDR1 is SQVTM, CDR2 ANQGSEA, per germline. This CDR3 is CSVAAGGPYEQYF. In DNA, the CDR3 is TGCAGCGTTGCAGCGGGAGGGCCCTACGAGCAGTACTTC.

The V and J genes are TRBV27 and TRBJ1-2; tentatively, D is TRBD1 (5 bases). Germline CDR1 is MNHEY and CDR2 is SMNVEV (reference sequence). This CDR3 contains 15 residues. V was shortened by 4 bases and J by 1 base, with 13 bases between the two germline ends. The CDR3 here is CASSWDGTVNYGYTF. The CDR3 region has the DNA TGTGCCAGCAGTTGGGATGGGACGGTTAACTATGGCTACACCTTC.

This clonotype was seen repeatedly, ten times or more. The chain combines TRBV2 with TRBJ2-7, with a weak D call TRBD1 (5 bases). Looked up from germline, CDR1 is SNHLY and CDR2 is FYNNEI. The CDR3 is 13 amino acids. Trimming took off 4 bases at V and 0 bases at J, with 7 bases between the two ends. The CDR3 is CASSATASYEQYF. The CDR3 region has the DNA TGTGCCAGCAGTGCGACAGCCTCCTACGAGCAGTACTTC.

This clonotype has at least ten counts. The genes are TRBV28 and TRBJ2-2; 12 positions match TRBD2. This CDR3 is 18 amino acids long. Unmatched junction bases numbered 13, after V lost 4 bases and J lost 7 bases. Germline CDR1 and CDR2: MDHEN and SYDVKM. The CDR3 nucleotides read TGTGCCAGCAGTTCCCTCGGCCCGACTAGCGGGAGCGGCGGGGAGCTGTTTTTT. Translation: CASSSLGPTSGSGGELFF.

This rearrangement joins TRBV28 to TRBJ1-1, with D possibly matching TRBD1 (6 bases). The V and J ends lost 2 bases and 6 bases respectively, with 16 bases between them. Germline V CDR1 and CDR2: MDHEN, SYDVKM. The length of the CDR3 is 15 residues. The CDR3 reads CASSLVSQGWSEAFF. In DNA form, the CDR3 reads TGTGCCAGCAGTTTAGTTTCGCAGGGGTGGTCTGAAGCTTTCTTT.

This clonotype was counted at least ten times. This chain joins TRBV19 and TRBJ1-1; a weak D match, TRBD1 (6 bases). From germline, CDR1 is LNHDA and CDR2 SQIVND (reference sequence). V dropped 2 bases and J dropped 1 base, with 14 bases sitting between them. The CDR3 consists of 16 residues. The CDR3 spells CASSILPGQPNTEAFF. DNA for the CDR3: TGTGCCAGTAGTATATTACCGGGACAACCGAACACTGAAGCTTTCTTT. Complete variable domain (other parts from reference TRBV19 and TRBJ1-1): DGGITQSPKYLFRKEGQNVTLSCEQNLNHDAMYWYRQDPGQGLRLIYYSQIVNDFQKGDIAEGYSVSREKKESFPLTVTSAQKNPTAFYLCASSILPGQPNTEAFFGQGTRLTVV.

This clonotype was recorded at least ten times. V usage is TRBV19 and J usage is TRBJ1-1, with D possibly matching TRBD1 (5 bases). V was trimmed by 4 bases and J by 1 base, leaving 19 bases between them. The CDR3 length is 17 residues. Germline CDR1 and CDR2: LNHDA and SQIVND (reference sequence). CDR3 nucleotide sequence: TGTGCCAGTAGTACCCCCCCGGGATCGGGGCCGAACACTGAAGCTTTCTTT. This gives the protein CASSTPPGSGPNTEAFF.